These 30 T cell receptor beta chains came from one sample sequenced in a study of PD-L1 blockade in urothelial cancer. Time point reported: pretreatment peripheral blood. TCRdb's copy holds only in-frame clones and misses some; the assay was immunoSEQ multiplex PCR. The sample lists about 95,000 clones, 80% to 90% occurring once. Sequenced material: PBMCs, taken around atezolizumab (anti-PD-L1) treatment. The source of these receptors is a man in his 60s with urothelial cancer.

The chain recombines TRBV5-1 with TRBJ2-2; 10 bases map to TRBD2. The CDR3 loop spans 13 amino acids. Germline values: CDR1 SGHRS, CDR2 YFSETQ. Trimming took 4 bases from V and 6 from J; bases not matched to a gene: 0. For the CDR3, the DNA is TGCGCCAGCAGCGGGACTAGCGCCGGGGAGCTGTTTTTT. Translated: CASSGTSAGELFF.

The J gene is TRBJ2-7, the V gene TRBV28; D is perhaps TRBD2 (6 bases). This CDR3 is built from 14 residues. Germline CDR1 is MDHEN and CDR2 is SYDVKM. Deletions cut 3 bases from V and 3 bases from J, with 12 bases between. The CDR3 DNA sequence: TGTGCCAGCAGTTTCCCAGGGAGGAACTACGAGCAGTACTTC. Its protein is CASSFPGRNYEQYF.

This clone was seen once. V is TRBV11-3 and J is TRBJ2-7; TRBD2 agrees at 7 bases. From germline, CDR1 is SGHNT and CDR2 YENEEA. This CDR3 comprises 14 residues. With V trimmed by 5 bases and J by 3 bases, 7 bases remained unmatched. The CDR3 region is CASSRAREGYEQYF. CDR3 in DNA: TGTGCCAGCAGCCGGGCCAGGGAGGGCTACGAGCAGTACTTC.

The CDR3 DNA sequence: TGTGCCAGCAGTTCGGCGGACACTTTCACCGCTTTCTTT. Residues: CASSSADTFTAFF. This chain joins TRBV28 and TRBJ1-1, with a weak D call TRBD1 (5 bases). From germline, CDR1 is MDHEN and CDR2 SYDVKM. This CDR3 spans 13 amino acids. V was cut by 4 bases and J by 11 bases, with 17 bases left in between.

There are a few counts of this clone. The J gene is TRBJ2-3, the V gene TRBV18; weak D call: TRBD1 (6 bases). Trimming left V 1 base short and J 5 bases short, with 13 bases between. The CDR3 contains 15 residues. Per germline, CDR1 KGHSH and CDR2 LQKENI. The CDR3 loop reads CASSPLGARKDTQYF. CDR3 nucleotide sequence: TGTGCCAGCTCACCACTGGGGGCGCGAAAAGATACGCAGTATTTT.

The J gene is TRBJ1-2, the V gene TRBV6-1, with D uncertain. CDR1 and CDR2 from the germline V gene are MNHNS and SASEGT. V lost 3 bases and J lost 3, with 8 bases in between. CDR3 length: 13 amino acids. CDR3 in DNA: TGTGCCAGCAGTGAGGGCCAGGACTATGGCTACACCTTC. Translating gives CASSEGQDYGYTF.

The V and J genes are TRBV6-4 and TRBJ2-7, with TRBD2 identical over 9 bases. The CDR3 consists of 13 residues. Per germline, CDR1 MRHNA and CDR2 SNTAGT. Unmatched junction bases numbered 3, after V lost 3 bases and J lost 6 bases. In DNA, the CDR3 is TGTGCCAGCAGTGATCGAGCGGGAGGCGAGCAGTACTTC. Translated, it gives CASSDRAGGEQYF.

The chain joins TRBV7-6 to TRBJ1-5; weak D call: TRBD1 (5 bases). V was trimmed by 5 bases and J by 4 bases, leaving 15 bases between them. This CDR3 has 15 amino acids. The germline gives CDR1 SGHVS, CDR2 FNYEAQ. This CDR3 reads CASSQGDGGNQPQHF. The CDR3 nucleotides read TGTGCCAGCAGCCAAGGGGACGGGGGGAATCAGCCCCAGCATTTT.

This clone was found once. The V and J genes are TRBV14 and TRBJ2-5; D unclear. Trimming pared 3 bases from V and 4 bases from J, leaving 3 bases between. CDR3 size: 11 residues. Germline loops: CDR1 SGHDN, CDR2 FVKESK. The CDR3 loop reads CASSQAETQYF. The CDR3 DNA is TGTGCCAGCAGCCAGGCAGAGACCCAGTACTTC.

The chain carries TRBV18 and TRBJ2-7; 10 bases are shared with TRBD1. This CDR3 has 15 amino acids. Germline values: CDR1 KGHSH, CDR2 LQKENI. V shed 0 bases, J shed 1 base, and the junction held 0 bases outside the gene matches. This CDR3 reads CASSPPDRGSYEQYF. CDR3 in DNA: TGTGCCAGCTCACCACCGGACAGGGGGTCCTACGAGCAGTACTTC.

Only a few counts were recorded for this clone. This sequence joins TRBV7-2 and TRBJ2-1; the D gene is possibly TRBD2 (5 bases). Germline CDR1 and CDR2: SGHTA and FQGNSA. The CDR3 loop spans 16 amino acids. The V end lost 5 bases, the J end lost 4 bases, and 18 bases lay between the germline ends. The CDR3 is CASSPPRHAGYNEQFF. In DNA, the CDR3 is TGTGCCAGCAGCCCACCAAGACATGCGGGTTACAATGAGCAGTTCTTC.

A single count supports this clone. This sequence joins TRBV15 and TRBJ1-3; 7 bases are a match to TRBD1. The CDR3 spans 15 residues. Germline V lookup: CDR1 LNHNV, CDR2 YYDKDF (reference sequence). The V gene end was trimmed by 0 bases and the J gene end by 4 bases; junction bases not matched to a gene: 3. The CDR3 sequence is CATSRDEGGGNTIYF. In DNA form, the CDR3 reads TGTGCCACCAGCAGAGATGAAGGGGGCGGAAACACCATATATTTT.

V usage is TRBV6-7 and J usage is TRBJ1-2; 10 nucleotides line up with TRBD1. TRBV6-7 is flagged as an ORF with uncertain function. This CDR3 spans 17 amino acids. The trim removed 6 bases at V and 2 bases at J, leaving 12 bases unmatched. The CDR3 reads CASRTGTGVCLNYGYTF. CDR3 in DNA: TGTGCCAGCAGGACCGGGACAGGGGTTTGTTTGAACTATGGCTACACCTTC.

The chain links TRBV30 to TRBJ2-3; 11 bases fit TRBD2. The CDR3 runs to 10 residues. Germline lookup yields CDR1 GTSNPN and CDR2 SVGIG (reference sequence). V trimming: 5 bases; J trimming: 11 bases; junction bases outside the gene matches: 0. As DNA, the CDR3 is TGTGCCTGGGGGACTAGCGGGCAGTATTTT. Amino acids: CAWGTSGQYF.

The rearrangement links TRBV19 to TRBJ2-7, with D possibly TRBD1 on 6 matching bases. V lost 4 bases and J 2 bases, leaving 18 bases between the germline ends. The CDR3 is made up of 16 amino acids. The germline CDR1 and CDR2 sequences are LNHDA and SQIVND (reference sequence). CDR3 region: CASSSKGELKTYEQYF. The CDR3 DNA is TGTGCCAGTAGTAGCAAGGGGGAACTTAAGACCTACGAGCAGTACTTC.

A word on this clone: One junction end does not reproduce the germline sequence, and a read error may be involved. This chain connects TRBV10-3 to TRBJ2-7, with TRBD2 matching 10 bases. Germline V lookup: CDR1 ENHRY, CDR2 SYGVKD. The CDR3 has 17 residues. CDR3 nucleotides: TGTGCCATCAGTGATAGCTCCCCAACTAGCGGGGAGGCCCCGGGGAACTTC. Protein sequence: CAISDSSPTSGEAPGNF.

This sequence joins TRBV11-2 and TRBJ2-7, with 9 nucleotides matching TRBD2. J gave up 1 base and V 4 bases, and 2 bases lay outside the gene matches. The CDR3 runs 14 residues. The V gene's germline CDR1 is SGHAT and CDR2 FQNNGV. CDR3 in DNA: TGTGCCAGCAGCTCGGGACTAGCATCCTACGAGCAGTACTTC. Translation gives CASSSGLASYEQYF.

The chain has TRBV7-9 and TRBJ2-3, with 7 positions matching TRBD2. Germline CDR1 SEHNR, CDR2 FQNEAQ (reference sequence). V dropped 3 bases and J dropped 1; count of bases not matched to a gene: 4. The CDR3 has 15 amino acids. As DNA, the CDR3 is TGTGCCAGCAGCTTGGCTAGCGGTCGCACAGATACGCAGTATTTT. Protein product: CASSLASGRTDTQYF.

The chain links TRBV27 to TRBJ2-3; 14 nucleotides match TRBD2. The CDR3 has 15 amino acids. J was trimmed by 11 bases and V by 2 bases; bases with no gene match: 6. CDR1 is MNHEY, CDR2 SMNVEV, per germline (reference sequence). The chain's CDR3 is CASSLGTSGSYMQYF. Written as DNA, the CDR3 is TGTGCCAGCAGTTTAGGGACTAGCGGGAGTTATATGCAGTATTTT.

V and J are TRBV18 and TRBJ2-1; 8 bases map to TRBD1. The CDR3 is 15 amino acids. V shed 2 bases and J 2 bases; nucleotides not matched to a gene: 2. Germline V lookup: CDR1 KGHSH, CDR2 LQKENI. The CDR3 DNA reads TGTGCCAGCTCACCAGGGACAGGAGCCTACAATGAGCAGTTCTTC. This gives the protein CASSPGTGAYNEQFF.

The chain links TRBV7-8 to TRBJ2-1; maybe TRBD1 (6 bases). Germline loops: CDR1 SGHVS, CDR2 FQNEAQ. The CDR3 is 14 amino acids. V was clipped by 1 base and J by 10 bases, with 14 bases between them. CDR3 nucleotides: TGTGCCAGCAGCTTAGATCCAGGGGCAATAGAGCAGTTCTTC. Translating gives CASSLDPGAIEQFF. Full variable domain (missing parts from reference TRBV7-8 and TRBJ2-1): GAGVSQSPRYKVAKRGQDVALRCDPISGHVSLFWYQQALGQGPEFLTYFQNEAQLDKSGLPSDRFFAERPEGSVSTLKIQRTQQEDSAVYLCASSLDPGAIEQFFGPGTRLTVL.

The chain couples TRBV11-2 to TRBJ2-7, with TRBD1 identical over 7 bases. Germline CDR1 SGHAT, CDR2 FQNNGV. This CDR3 region has 14 residues. V lost 3 bases, J lost 2 bases, and 4 bases stayed unmatched. The CDR3 sequence: CASSLGQKTYEQYF. In nucleotides, the CDR3 is TGTGCCAGCAGCTTGGGACAGAAAACCTACGAGCAGTACTTC.

The rearrangement joins TRBV7-8 to TRBJ2-3; 8 bases align to TRBD2. The germline V gene encodes CDR1 SGHVS and CDR2 FQNEAQ. This CDR3 has 15 amino acids. With 3 bases clipped from V and 2 bases from J, the junction kept 4 bases outside the gene matches. CDR3 residues: CASSFQRGYTDTQYF. CDR3 DNA sequence: TGTGCCAGCAGCTTCCAGCGGGGGTACACAGATACGCAGTATTTT.

In its sample, this clone was seen once. The chain joins TRBV29-1 to TRBJ2-3; 15 bases are a match to TRBD2. V dropped 4 bases and J dropped 3; count of bases not matched to a gene: 8. The length of the CDR3 is 17 residues. Looked up from germline, CDR1 is SQVTM and CDR2 is ANQGSEA. CDR3 loop: CSVVGTGTSGRTDTQYF. The DNA for the CDR3 is TGCAGCGTTGTCGGTACCGGGACTAGCGGGAGGACAGATACGCAGTATTTT.

The chain has TRBV28 and TRBJ2-7; D not resolved. CDR3 size: 14 residues. The V end was cut by 7 bases, the J end by 1 base, with 14 bases between. Germline CDR1 MDHEN, CDR2 SYDVKM. CDR3 protein: CASTPPHSSYEQYF. As DNA, the CDR3 is TGTGCCAGCACCCCCCCGCATAGTTCCTACGAGCAGTACTTC.

V is TRBV6-6 and J is TRBJ2-7; a possible D gene is TRBD1 (5 bases). The ends were cut back, 2 bases at V and 5 bases at J, with 7 bases in the middle. The CDR3 has 12 amino acids. Germline CDR1 is MNHNY and CDR2 is SVGAGI (reference sequence). CDR3 nucleotides: TGTGCCAGCAGTTACCAGGGCCACGAGCAGTACTTC. Protein: CASSYQGHEQYF.

This clone was observed once. This rearrangement joins TRBV11-2 to TRBJ2-5, with TRBD2 as a possible D gene (6 bases). From germline, CDR1 is SGHAT and CDR2 FQNNGV. CDR3 length: 15 amino acids. V was shortened by 2 bases and J by 5 bases, with 15 bases between the two germline ends. Here the CDR3 DNA reads TGTGCCAGCAGCTTAAGGGCGGGGTCAGGTGAGACCCAGTACTTC. Its protein product is CASSLRAGSGETQYF.

This chain uses TRBV25-1 with TRBJ2-3; 8 bases match TRBD2. This CDR3 is built from 16 residues. Looked up from germline, CDR1 is MGHDK and CDR2 is SYGVNS. The V and J ends lost 8 bases and 2 bases, in that order; junction bases with no gene match: 12. In DNA, the CDR3 is TGTGCCAGCGTTGGCCCGGAGACTAGCGACACAGATACGCAGTATTTT. This translates into CASVGPETSDTDTQYF.

This clone showed up just once. V usage is TRBV13 and J usage is TRBJ2-3; D is possibly TRBD1 (5 bases). CDR3 length equals 15 residues. Germline loops: CDR1 PRHDT, CDR2 FYEKMQ (reference sequence). With 1 base removed from V and 0 bases from J, the gap between germline ends came to 8 bases. DNA for the CDR3: TGTGCCAGCAGCTTAGCCAGGGCTAGCACAGATACGCAGTATTTT. Translating gives CASSLARASTDTQYF.

CDR3 DNA: TGTGCCAGCAGTTATGCCGGGACAGGGGGCACTGAAGCTTTCTTT. Protein product: CASSYAGTGGTEAFF. The chain recombines TRBV6-5 with TRBJ1-1, with TRBD1 matching over 11 bases. CDR1 is MNHEY and CDR2 is SVGAGI in the germline V gene. The CDR3 contains 15 residues. The junction had 4 bases not matched to a gene; V was cut back by 3 bases and J by 4 bases.